This T cell receptor (beta chain) was profiled in a study of blood T cell repertoires in COVID-19. Data came from immunoSEQ multiplex PCR; TCRdb stores just in-frame clones and leaves some out. The sample contains around 220,000 clones, roughly 80% of which appear only once. This clone occurred once. Source material: peripheral blood. The sequence was collected from an elderly woman with acute or convalescent COVID-19.

This CDR3 is CASSPEPGTEGDGYTF. CDR3 coding DNA: TGTGCCAGCTCACCAGAACCCGGGACAGAAGGGGATGGCTACACCTTC. The chain combines TRBV18 with TRBJ1-2; 7 nucleotides line up with TRBD1. Trimming removed 2 bases from V and 6 bases from J; junction bases left unmatched: 12. Germline values: CDR1 KGHSH, CDR2 LQKENI. The CDR3 extends over 16 amino acids.